The present TCR beta chain was sequenced within a study of cytomegalovirus exposure and HLA in healthy donors. Study at large: Membership in the Caucasian-associated ancestry cluster was found for around 85% of approximately 380 genotyped donors. Study results and caveats: Investigators reported 150 to 200 TCR beta chains as tied to cytomegalovirus.

Regarding this clone: Its antigen is unknown.

The V gene lost 0 bases and the J gene lost 4 bases, with 15 bases spanning the gap. Looked up from germline, CDR1 is GTSNPN and CDR2 is SVGIG (reference sequence). The CDR3 extends over 15 amino acids. It was with 60 Vbeta and 13 Jbeta primers that the PCR ran. Profiling relied on immunoSEQ multiplex PCR, and the TCRdb table lists in-frame clones only, not all of them. The sample contains 65,000 to 100,000 clones, around 75% of which appear only once. The clonotype originates from a woman between 40 and 50 years old in good health and CMV-seropositive. The chain employs TRBV30 and TRBJ1-2; perhaps TRBD1 as D (6 bases). Input material: PBMCs. The CDR3 loop reads CAWSVRGGLIYGYTF. The CDR3 nucleotides are TGTGCCTGGAGTGTTCGCGGGGGGCTTATCTATGGCTACACCTTC.